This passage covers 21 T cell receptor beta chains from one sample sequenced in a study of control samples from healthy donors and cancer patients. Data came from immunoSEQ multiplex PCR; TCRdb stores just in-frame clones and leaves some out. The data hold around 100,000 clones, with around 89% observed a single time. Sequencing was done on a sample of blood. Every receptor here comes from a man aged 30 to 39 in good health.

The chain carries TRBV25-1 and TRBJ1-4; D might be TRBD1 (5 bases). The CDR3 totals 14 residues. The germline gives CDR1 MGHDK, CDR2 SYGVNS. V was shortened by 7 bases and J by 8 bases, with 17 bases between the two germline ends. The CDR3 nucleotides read TGTGCCAGCAAAGGGACCTCCGAAGGGGAAAAACTGTTTTTT. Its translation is CASKGTSEGEKLFF.

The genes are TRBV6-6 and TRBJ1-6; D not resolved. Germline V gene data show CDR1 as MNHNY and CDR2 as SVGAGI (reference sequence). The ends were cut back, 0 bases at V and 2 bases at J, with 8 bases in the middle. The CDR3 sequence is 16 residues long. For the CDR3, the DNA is TGTGCCAGCAGTTACTCGGGTGTCACCTATAATTCACCCCTCCACTTT. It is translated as CASSYSGVTYNSPLHF.

CDR3 nucleotides: TGTGCCAGCAGCCAAGAGGGCAGGTCCAATGAGCAGTTCTTC. Its translation is CASSQEGRSNEQFF. V usage is TRBV3-1 (or the pseudogene TRBV3-2) and J usage is TRBJ2-1; D is unresolved. The CDR3 runs to 14 residues. Germline CDR1 is LGHDT and CDR2 is YNNKEL (reference sequence). Trimming left V 0 bases short and J 6 bases short, with 9 bases between.

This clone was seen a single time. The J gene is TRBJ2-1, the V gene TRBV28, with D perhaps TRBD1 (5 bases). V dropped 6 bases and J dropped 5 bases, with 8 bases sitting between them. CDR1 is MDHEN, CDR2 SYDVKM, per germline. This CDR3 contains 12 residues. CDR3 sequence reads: CASSPQDNEQFF. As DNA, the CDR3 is TGTGCCAGCAGCCCACAGGACAATGAGCAGTTCTTC.

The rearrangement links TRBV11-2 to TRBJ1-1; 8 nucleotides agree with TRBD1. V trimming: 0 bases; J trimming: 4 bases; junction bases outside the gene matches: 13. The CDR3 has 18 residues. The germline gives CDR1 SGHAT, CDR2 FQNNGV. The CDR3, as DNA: TGTGCCAGCAGCTTAGACCCTTTCTCCGGGACAGGTATCACTGAAGCTTTCTTT. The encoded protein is CASSLDPFSGTGITEAFF.

The CDR3 DNA is TGTGCCAGCACCCTCGGCAGGGGGCATCAGCCCCAGCATTTT. This encodes CASTLGRGHQPQHF. The gene calls are TRBV28 and TRBJ1-5, with 8 bases identical to TRBD1. The CDR3 is 14 amino acids. Germline assignment: CDR1 MDHEN and CDR2 SYDVKM. V lost 7 bases and J lost 5; bases outside the gene matches: 7.

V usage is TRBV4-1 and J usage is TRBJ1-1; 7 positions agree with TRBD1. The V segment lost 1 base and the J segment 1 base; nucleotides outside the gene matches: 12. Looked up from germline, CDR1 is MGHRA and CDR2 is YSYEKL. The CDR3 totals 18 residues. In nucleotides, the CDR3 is TGCGCCAGCAGCCAAGGGGATCGACAGGGAGGGGGGAACACTGAAGCTTTCTTT. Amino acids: CASSQGDRQGGGNTEAFF.

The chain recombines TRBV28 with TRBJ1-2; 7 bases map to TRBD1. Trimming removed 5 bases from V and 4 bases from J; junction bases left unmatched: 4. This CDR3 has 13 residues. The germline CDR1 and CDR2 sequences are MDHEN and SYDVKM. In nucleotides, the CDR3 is TGTGCCAGCAGTACGGGACAGCCCTATGGCTACACCTTC. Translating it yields CASSTGQPYGYTF.

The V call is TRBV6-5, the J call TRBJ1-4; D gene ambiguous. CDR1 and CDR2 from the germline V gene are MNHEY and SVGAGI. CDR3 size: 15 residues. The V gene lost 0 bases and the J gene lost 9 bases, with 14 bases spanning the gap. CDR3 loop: CASSYSSGPIQKLFF. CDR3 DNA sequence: TGTGCCAGCAGTTACTCGAGCGGGCCTATTCAAAAACTGTTTTTT.

CDR3 sequence (DNA): TGTGCCAGCAGCTTATTAATGAACGATGGCTACACCTTC. The encoded protein is CASSLLMNDGYTF. This chain joins TRBV7-2 and TRBJ1-2; D is unresolved. CDR1 is SGHTA and CDR2 is FQGNSA in the germline V gene. Deletions cut 2 bases from V and 6 bases from J, with 10 bases between. This CDR3 is 13 amino acids long.

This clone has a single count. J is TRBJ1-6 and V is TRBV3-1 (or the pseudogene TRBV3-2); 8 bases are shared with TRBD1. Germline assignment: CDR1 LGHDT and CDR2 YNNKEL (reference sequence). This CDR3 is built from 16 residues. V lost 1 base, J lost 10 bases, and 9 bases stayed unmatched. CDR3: CASSQGGGTGGSPLHF. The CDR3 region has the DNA TGTGCCAGCAGCCAAGGAGGCGGGACAGGAGGCTCACCCCTCCACTTT.

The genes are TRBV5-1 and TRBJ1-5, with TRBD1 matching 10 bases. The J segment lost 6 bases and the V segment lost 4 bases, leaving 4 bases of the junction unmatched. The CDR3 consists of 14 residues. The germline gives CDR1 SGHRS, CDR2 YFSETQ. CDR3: CASSPGQGSQPQHF. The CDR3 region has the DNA TGCGCCAGCAGCCCGGGACAGGGGAGTCAGCCCCAGCATTTT.

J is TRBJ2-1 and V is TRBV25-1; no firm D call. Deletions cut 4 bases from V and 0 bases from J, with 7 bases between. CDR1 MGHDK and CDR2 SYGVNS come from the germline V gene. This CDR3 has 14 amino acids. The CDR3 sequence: CASSVQSSYNEQFF. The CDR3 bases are TGTGCCAGCAGTGTCCAGAGCTCCTACAATGAGCAGTTCTTC.

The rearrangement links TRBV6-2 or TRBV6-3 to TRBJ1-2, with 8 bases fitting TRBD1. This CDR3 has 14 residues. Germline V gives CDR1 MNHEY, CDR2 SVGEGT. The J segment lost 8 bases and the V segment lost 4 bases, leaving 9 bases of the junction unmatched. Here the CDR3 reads CASSSTGVSSGYTF. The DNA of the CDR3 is TGTGCCAGCAGTTCGACAGGGGTATCGTCCGGCTACACCTTC.

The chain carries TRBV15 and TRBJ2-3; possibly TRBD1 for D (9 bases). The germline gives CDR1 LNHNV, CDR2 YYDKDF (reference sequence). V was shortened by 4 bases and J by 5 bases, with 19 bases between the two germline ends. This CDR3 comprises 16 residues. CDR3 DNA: TGTGCCACCAGCACAAACAGGGGGCGGGAGGAAGATACGCAGTATTTT. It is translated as CATSTNRGREEDTQYF.

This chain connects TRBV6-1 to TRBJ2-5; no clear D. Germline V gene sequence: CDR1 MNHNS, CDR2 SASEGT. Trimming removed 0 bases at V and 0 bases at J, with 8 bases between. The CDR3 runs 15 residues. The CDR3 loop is CASSEAWADQETQYF. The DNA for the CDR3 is TGTGCCAGCAGTGAAGCATGGGCGGACCAAGAGACCCAGTACTTC.

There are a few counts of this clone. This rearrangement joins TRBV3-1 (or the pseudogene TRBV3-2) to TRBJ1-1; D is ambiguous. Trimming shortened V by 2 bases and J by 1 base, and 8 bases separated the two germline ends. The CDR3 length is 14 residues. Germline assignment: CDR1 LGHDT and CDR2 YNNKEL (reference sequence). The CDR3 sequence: CASSQNTANTEAFF. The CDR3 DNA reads TGTGCCAGCAGCCAAAACACAGCGAACACTGAAGCTTTCTTT.

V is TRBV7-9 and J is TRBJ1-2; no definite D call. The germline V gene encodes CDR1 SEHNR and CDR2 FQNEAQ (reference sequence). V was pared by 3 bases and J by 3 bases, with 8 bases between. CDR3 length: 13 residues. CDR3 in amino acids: CASSFGRDYGYTF. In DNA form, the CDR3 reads TGTGCCAGCAGCTTCGGTAGGGACTATGGCTACACCTTC.

The CDR3 DNA sequence: TGTGCCAGCAGGGGGGACAGTTCCTATGGCTACACCTTC. Protein: CASRGDSSYGYTF. The rearrangement joins TRBV2 to TRBJ1-2; 7 nucleotides align to TRBD1. The CDR3 totals 13 residues. The trim removed 6 bases at V and 4 bases at J, leaving 5 bases unmatched. Germline CDR1 SNHLY, CDR2 FYNNEI. Based on the CDR3 plus reference TRBV2 and TRBJ1-2, the full variable domain is EPEVTQTPSHQVTQMGQEVILRCVPISNHLYFYWYRQILGQKVEFLVSFYNNEISEKSEIFDDQFSVERPDGSNFTLKIRSTKLEDSAMYFCASRGDSSYGYTFGSGTRLTVV.

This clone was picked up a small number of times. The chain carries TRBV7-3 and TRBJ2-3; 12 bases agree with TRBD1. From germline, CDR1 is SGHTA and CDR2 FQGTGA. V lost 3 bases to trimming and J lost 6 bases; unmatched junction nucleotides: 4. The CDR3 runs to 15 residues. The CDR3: CASSFGGQGADTQYF. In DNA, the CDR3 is TGTGCCAGCAGCTTTGGGGGACAGGGGGCTGATACGCAGTATTTT.

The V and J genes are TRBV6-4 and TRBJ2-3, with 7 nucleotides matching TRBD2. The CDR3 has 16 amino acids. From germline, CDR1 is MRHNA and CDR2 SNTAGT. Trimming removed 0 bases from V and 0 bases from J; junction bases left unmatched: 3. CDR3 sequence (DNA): TGTGCCAGCAGTGACTCGCCTAGCGGCAGCACAGATACGCAGTATTTT. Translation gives CASSDSPSGSTDTQYF.